The T cell receptor (beta chain) described here comes from a study of T-cell reconstitution after alpha-beta-depleted transplantation in children. General study points: Some patients' high day-60 TCRbeta diversity was attributed to recipient cells surviving conditioning. As was reported, about two months after transplant, alpha-beta T cells came from several hundred expanded graft clones. T-cell counts and diversity were attributed mostly to newly produced T cells one year after transplant.

Comments on this clonotype: Its antigen remains unidentified.

The V and J ends lost 5 bases and 9 bases, in that order; junction bases with no gene match: 10. This CDR3 is built from 15 residues. The germline CDR1 and CDR2 sequences are SEHNR and FQNEAQ (reference sequence). It was with unique molecular identifiers that the TCRbeta library was prepared. TCRdb reprocessed the PCR reads with MiXCR, giving one entry per CDR3 protein. The repertoire holds hundreds of thousands of distinct CDR3 sequences, 23% seen once, with 12% to 15% in the top ten. The sequencing used PBMCs, mostly from graft donor cells, collected 360 days after TCRalphabeta/CD19-depleted stem cell transplant. The TCR was taken from a boy under three years old who had a stem cell transplant for acute myeloid leukemia, so the T cells may come from the graft donor. The chain uses TRBV7-9 and TRBJ2-1; 10 positions agree with TRBD1. CDR3: CASSPGTGEDGEQFF. The DNA of the CDR3 is TGTGCCAGCAGCCCAGGGACAGGGGAAGACGGTGAGCAGTTCTTC.